This T cell receptor beta chain stems from a study of blood T cell repertoires in COVID-19. Sequencing was performed with immunoSEQ multiplex PCR; in TCRdb, only in-frame clones are kept and a portion is missing. The data hold around 170,000 clones, with about 81% observed a single time. With 10 bases removed from V and 5 bases from J, the gap between germline ends came to 9 bases. The germline gives CDR1 MNHEY, CDR2 SVGAGI. The CDR3 runs 12 residues. Seattle enrolled patients during active infection and tracked them longitudinally. The specimen was peripheral blood. The chain employs TRBV6-5 and TRBJ1-6, with D unclear. This sequence was found in an elderly woman with COVID-19, enrolled during active disease. The CDR3: CAISGDNSPLHF. The CDR3 region has the DNA TGTGCCATTTCAGGTGATAATTCACCCCTCCACTTT.